The clone carrying this TCR beta chain showed up just once. Trimming cost V 0 bases and J 3 bases, with 9 bases left between them. Germline loops: CDR1 LNHNV, CDR2 YYDKDF (reference sequence). CDR3 length: 14 amino acids. The data originate from a study of T cell changes during pregnancy in multiple sclerosis. Clones were read by immunoSEQ multiplex PCR, and TCRdb kept only the in-frame ones, dropping some. The table has 35,000 to 45,000 clones, around 90% seen once. The source was CD8+ T cells from peripheral blood mononuclear cells, collected before pregnancy. V is TRBV15 and J is TRBJ2-7, with a weak D call TRBD1 (6 bases). This sequence originates from a female donor with multiple sclerosis, enrolled in a pregnancy study. The chain's CDR3 is CATSRDARGYEQYF. In DNA form, the CDR3 reads TGTGCCACCAGCAGAGATGCCAGGGGCTACGAGCAGTACTTC. Full variable domain (outside the CDR3, taken from reference TRBV15 and TRBJ2-7): DAMVIQNPRYQVTQFGKPVTLSCSQTLNHNVMYWYQQKSSQAPKLLFHYYDKDFNNEADTPDNFQSRRPNTSFCFLDIRSPGLGDTAMYLCATSRDARGYEQYFGPGTRLTVT.